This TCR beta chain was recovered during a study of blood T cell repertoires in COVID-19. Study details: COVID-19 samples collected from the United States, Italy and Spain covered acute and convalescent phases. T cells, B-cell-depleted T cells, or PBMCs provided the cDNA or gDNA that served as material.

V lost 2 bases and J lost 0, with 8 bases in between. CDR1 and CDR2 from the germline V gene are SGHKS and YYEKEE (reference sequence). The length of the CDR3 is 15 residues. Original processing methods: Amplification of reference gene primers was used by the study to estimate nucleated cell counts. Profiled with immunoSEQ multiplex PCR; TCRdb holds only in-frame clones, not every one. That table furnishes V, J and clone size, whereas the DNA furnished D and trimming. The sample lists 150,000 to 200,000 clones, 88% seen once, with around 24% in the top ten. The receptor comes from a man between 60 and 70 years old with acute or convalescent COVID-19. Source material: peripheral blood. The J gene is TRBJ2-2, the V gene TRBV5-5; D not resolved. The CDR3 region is CASSLLRSNTGELFF. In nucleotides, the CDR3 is TGTGCCAGCAGCTTACTCAGGTCGAACACCGGGGAGCTGTTTTTT.